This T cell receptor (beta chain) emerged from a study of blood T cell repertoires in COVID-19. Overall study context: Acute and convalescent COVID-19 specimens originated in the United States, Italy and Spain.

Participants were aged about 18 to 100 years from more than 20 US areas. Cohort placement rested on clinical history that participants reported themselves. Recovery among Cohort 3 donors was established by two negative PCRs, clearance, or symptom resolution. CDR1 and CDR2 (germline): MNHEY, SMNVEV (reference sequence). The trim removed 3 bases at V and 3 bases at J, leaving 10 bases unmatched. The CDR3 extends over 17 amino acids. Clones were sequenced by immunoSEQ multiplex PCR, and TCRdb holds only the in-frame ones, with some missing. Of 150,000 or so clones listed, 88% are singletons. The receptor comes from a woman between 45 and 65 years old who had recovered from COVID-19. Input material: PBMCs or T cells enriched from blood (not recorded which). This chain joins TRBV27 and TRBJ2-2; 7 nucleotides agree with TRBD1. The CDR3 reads CASSLASGTAYTGELFF. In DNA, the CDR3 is TGTGCCAGCAGTTTGGCTTCCGGGACAGCCTACACCGGGGAGCTGTTTTTT.